These 8 T cell receptor beta chains share one sample of origin, sequenced in a study of blood T cells in healthy people across ages. Then a second PCR, running about 7 to 11 cycles, was carried out with a sample-barcoded 5' primer and a J-beta primer mix. TCRdb reprocessed the 5' RACE reads with MiXCR, giving one entry per CDR3 protein. The sample has some 790,000 distinct CDR3 sequences, more than 25% seen once. Source material: blood. The receptors stem from a woman aged 80 or older in good health.

This clonotype was detected a few times. This chain uses TRBV12-3 or TRBV12-4 with TRBJ1-5, with 8 bases that match TRBD1. The CDR3 extends over 16 amino acids. Trimming at V came to 4 bases and at J to 0 bases, leaving 5 bases not matched to a gene. CDR3: CASSYTGGDSNQPQHF. In DNA, the CDR3 is TGTGCCAGCAGTTATACAGGGGGAGATAGCAATCAGCCCCAGCATTTT.

This clonotype came up many times. V usage is TRBV12-3 or TRBV12-4 and J usage is TRBJ2-7; TRBD1 matches 8 bases. V was clipped by 7 bases and J by 7 bases; unmatched bases: 18. There are 16 residues in the CDR3. CDR3 residues: CASTQRLGQAKKEQYF. The CDR3, as DNA: TGTGCCAGCACCCAAAGGTTGGGACAGGCCAAAAAAGAGCAGTACTTC.

Turning to this clonotype: A much larger clone differs from this one at a single base, so this may be a read error. This chain connects TRBV14 to TRBJ2-1, with D maybe TRBD1 (6 bases). This CDR3 has 17 residues. CDR1 is SGHDN, CDR2 FVKESK, per germline. The DNA of the CDR3 is TGTGCCGGCAGTCTCTTACAGGGACGCTTAACCTACAATGAGCAGTTCTTC. The encoded protein is CAGSLLQGRLTYNEQFF. Filled out from reference TRBV14 and TRBJ2-1, the complete variable domain reads EAGVTQFPSHSVIEKGQTVTLRCDPISGHDNLYWYRRVMGKEIKFLLHFVKESKQDESGMPNNRFLAERTGGTYSTLKVQPAELEDSGVYFCAGSLLQGRLTYNEQFFGPGTRLTVL.

This clonotype was counted many times. The J gene is TRBJ2-3, the V gene TRBV7-8; D may be TRBD1 or TRBD2 (5 bases each). This CDR3 is built from 16 residues. Trimming took off 5 bases at V and 2 bases at J, with 17 bases between the two ends. The V gene's germline CDR1 is SGHVS and CDR2 FQNEAQ. This CDR3 reads CASSARDGGPTDTQYF. CDR3 coding DNA: TGTGCCAGCAGCGCTAGGGACGGCGGACCCACAGATACGCAGTATTTT.

This clonotype was seen ten or more times. The chain couples TRBV3-1 to TRBJ2-5; no definite D call. This CDR3 has 14 residues. The V end was cut by 3 bases, the J end by 1 base, with 9 bases between. Germline V gene lookup returns CDR1 LGHDT and CDR2 YNNKEL (reference sequence). CDR3 sequence: CASSQDMFQETQYF. CDR3 coding DNA: TGTGCCAGCAGCCAGGATATGTTCCAAGAGACCCAGTACTTC.

A remark on this clonotype: A single base separates this from a much larger clone, so it may be a read error. This sequence joins TRBV5-1 and TRBJ2-7, with TRBD2 identical over 9 bases. V lost 0 bases and J lost 7; bases outside the gene matches: 5. Germline V gene data show CDR1 as SGHRS and CDR2 as YFSETQ. The CDR3 is 14 amino acids. The CDR3: CASSLGAGGNEQYF. In nucleotides, the CDR3 is TGCGCCAGCAGCTTGGGAGCGGGGGGCAATGAGCAGTACTTC.

This clonotype was observed a handful of times. The chain recombines TRBV20-1 with TRBJ2-7; D unclear. The J call is uncertain, as TRBJ2-5 better fits the DNA end. The CDR3 is made up of 12 amino acids. Germline CDR1 DFQATT, CDR2 SNEGSKA (reference sequence). The CDR3 region has the DNA TGCAGTGCTAGAGCCCCCGCGGAGACCCAGTACTTC. Translation: CSARAPAETQYF.

About this clonotype itself: A read error is possible here, since a much larger clone lies one base away. The chain carries TRBV12-3 or TRBV12-4 and TRBJ2-7, with 7 bases aligning to TRBD1. The J call could be wrong; TRBJ2-5 is a better fit for the DNA end. This CDR3 comprises 15 residues. Written as DNA, the CDR3 is TGTGCCGGCAGCCCGGGACAGAAGAGAGGGCAGACCCAGTACTTC. Its translation is CAGSPGQKRGQTQYF.